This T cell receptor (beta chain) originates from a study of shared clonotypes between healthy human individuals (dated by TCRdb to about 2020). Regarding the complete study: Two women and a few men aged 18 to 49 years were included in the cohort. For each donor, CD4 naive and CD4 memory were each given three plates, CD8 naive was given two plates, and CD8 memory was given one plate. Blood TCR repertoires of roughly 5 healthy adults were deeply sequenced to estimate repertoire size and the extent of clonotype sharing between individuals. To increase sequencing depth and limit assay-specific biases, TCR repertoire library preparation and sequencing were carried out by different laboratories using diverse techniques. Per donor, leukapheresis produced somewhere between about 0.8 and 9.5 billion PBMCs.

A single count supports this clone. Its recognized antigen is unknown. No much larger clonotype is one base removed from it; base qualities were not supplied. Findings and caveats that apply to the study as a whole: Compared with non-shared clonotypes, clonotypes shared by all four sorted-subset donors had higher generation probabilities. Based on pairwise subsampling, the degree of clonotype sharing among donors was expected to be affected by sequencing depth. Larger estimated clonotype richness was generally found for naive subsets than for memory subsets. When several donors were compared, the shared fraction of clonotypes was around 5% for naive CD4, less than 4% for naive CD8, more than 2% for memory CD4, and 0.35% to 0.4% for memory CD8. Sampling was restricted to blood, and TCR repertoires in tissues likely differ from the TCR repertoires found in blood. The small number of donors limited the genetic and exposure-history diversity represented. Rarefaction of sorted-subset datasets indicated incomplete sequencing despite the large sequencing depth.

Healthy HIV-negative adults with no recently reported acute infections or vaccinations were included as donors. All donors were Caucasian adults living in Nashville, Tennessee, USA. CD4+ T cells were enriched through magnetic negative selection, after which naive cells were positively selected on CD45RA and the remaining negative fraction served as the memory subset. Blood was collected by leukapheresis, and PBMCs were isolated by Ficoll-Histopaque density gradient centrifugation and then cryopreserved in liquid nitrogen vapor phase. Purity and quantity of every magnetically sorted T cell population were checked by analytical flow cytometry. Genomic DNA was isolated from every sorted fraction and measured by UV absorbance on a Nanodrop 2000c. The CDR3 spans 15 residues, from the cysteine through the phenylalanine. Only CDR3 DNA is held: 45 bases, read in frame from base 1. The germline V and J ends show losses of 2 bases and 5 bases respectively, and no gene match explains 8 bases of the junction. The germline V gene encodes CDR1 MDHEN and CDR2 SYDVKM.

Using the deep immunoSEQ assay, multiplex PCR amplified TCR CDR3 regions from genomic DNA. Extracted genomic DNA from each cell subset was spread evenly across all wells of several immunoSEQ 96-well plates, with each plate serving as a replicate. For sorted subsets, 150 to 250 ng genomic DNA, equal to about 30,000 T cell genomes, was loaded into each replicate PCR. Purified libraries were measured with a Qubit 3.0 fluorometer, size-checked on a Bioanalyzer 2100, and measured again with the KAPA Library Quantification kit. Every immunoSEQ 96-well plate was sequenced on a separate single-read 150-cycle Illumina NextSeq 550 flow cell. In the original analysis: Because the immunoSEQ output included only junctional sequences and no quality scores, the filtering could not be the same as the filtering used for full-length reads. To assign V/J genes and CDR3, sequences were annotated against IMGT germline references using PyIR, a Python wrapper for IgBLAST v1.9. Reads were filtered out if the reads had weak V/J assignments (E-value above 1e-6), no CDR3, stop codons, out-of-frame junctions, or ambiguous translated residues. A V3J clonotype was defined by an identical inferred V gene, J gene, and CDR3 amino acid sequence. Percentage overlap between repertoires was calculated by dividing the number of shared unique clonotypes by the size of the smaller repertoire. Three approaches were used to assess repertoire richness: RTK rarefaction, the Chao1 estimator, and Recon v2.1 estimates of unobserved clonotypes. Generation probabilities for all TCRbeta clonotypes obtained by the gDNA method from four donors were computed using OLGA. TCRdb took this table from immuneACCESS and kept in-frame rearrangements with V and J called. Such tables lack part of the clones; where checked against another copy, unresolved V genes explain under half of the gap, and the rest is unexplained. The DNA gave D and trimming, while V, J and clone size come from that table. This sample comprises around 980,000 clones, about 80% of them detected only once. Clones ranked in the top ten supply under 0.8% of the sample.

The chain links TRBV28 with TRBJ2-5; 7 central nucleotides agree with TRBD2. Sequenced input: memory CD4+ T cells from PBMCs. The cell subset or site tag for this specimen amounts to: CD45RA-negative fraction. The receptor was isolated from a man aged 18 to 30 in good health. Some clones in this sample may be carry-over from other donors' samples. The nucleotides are TGTGCCAGCAGTTTAGCGGGAGCGAGTCTTGAGACCCAGTACTTC. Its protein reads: CASSLAGASLETQYF.